The next 22 T cell receptor beta chains were all read from a single sample in a study of Tregs in tolerant kidney transplant recipients. Sequencing was performed with immunoSEQ multiplex PCR; in TCRdb, only in-frame clones are kept and a portion is missing. Found here are roughly 32,000 clones; the top ten clones hold 13% to 15%. This material consisted of CD8+ T cells from blood, taken before the transplant. The receptors originated from a human donor who received a combined kidney and bone marrow transplant.

Comment on this clone: The CDR3 extends 3 residues past the end of the read, so its final part is completed from the germline J gene. The genes are TRBV19 and TRBJ2-1; TRBD2 aligns across 11 bases. CDR1 and CDR2 from the germline V gene are LNHDA and SQIVND (reference sequence). V dropped 3 bases and J dropped 7; count of bases not matched to a gene: 5. The CDR3 consists of 15 residues. The chain's CDR3 is CASSISTSGRNEQFF. Partial CDR3 DNA: TGTGCCAGTAGTATCTCAACTAGCGGGAGAAATGAG.

Details on this clone: Read coverage stops 3 residues before the CDR3 terminus; the germline J gene supplies the remainder. This sequence joins TRBV11-2 and TRBJ1-6, with 7 bases aligning to TRBD1. There are 13 residues in the CDR3. The trim removed 8 bases at V and 10 bases at J, leaving 8 bases unmatched. Germline CDR1 and CDR2: SGHAT and FQNNGV. CDR3 amino acids: CASRGQPGSPLHF. CDR3 DNA, as far as it was read: TGTGCCAGCCGGGGACAGCCTGGGTCACCC.

On this clone: The read halts 3 residues ahead of the CDR3 end, with the missing end drawn from the germline J gene. The rearrangement links TRBV7-6 to TRBJ1-5, with 10 bases identical to TRBD1. The CDR3 totals 15 residues. The germline CDR1 and CDR2 sequences are SGHVS and FNYEAQ. V trimming: 1 base; J trimming: 6 bases; junction bases outside the gene matches: 3. The CDR3 DNA, read in part, is TGTGCCAGCAGCTTAGGGACAGGGGGAGGTCAGCCC. This gives the protein CASSLGTGGGQP. The CDR3 reads in full as CASSLGTGGGQPQHF.

Of note for this clone: The read falls 3 residues short of the CDR3 end, and the missing part is taken from the germline J gene. The chain joins TRBV30 to TRBJ2-2; D may be TRBD2 (5 bases). This CDR3 comprises 12 residues. Germline CDR1 reads GTSNPN; CDR2 reads SVGIG (reference sequence). V was shortened by 0 bases and J by 8 bases, with 7 bases between the two germline ends. The CDR3 DNA, read in part, is TGTGCCTGGAGTGTACGGGGAGGGGAG. This encodes CAWSVRGGE. In full, the CDR3 is CAWSVRGGELFF.

On this clone: Read coverage stops 3 residues before the CDR3 terminus; the germline J gene supplies the remainder. V and J are TRBV19 and TRBJ2-1, with TRBD1 matching 7 bases. With 4 bases clipped from V and 9 bases from J, the junction kept 3 bases outside the gene matches. The CDR3 sequence is 12 residues long. Per germline, CDR1 LNHDA and CDR2 SQIVND (reference sequence). Incomplete CDR3 DNA: TGTGCCAGTAGTACAGGGGGTCTTGAG. This translates into CASSTGGLE. The complete CDR3 protein is CASSTGGLEQFF.

To note about this clone: The read terminates 3 residues ahead of where the CDR3 ends, so the germline J gene completes it. This chain joins TRBV20-1 and TRBJ2-7; D is possibly TRBD1 (5 bases). V lost 0 bases and J lost 2, with 20 bases in between. The length of the CDR3 is 17 residues. Germline values: CDR1 DFQATT, CDR2 SNEGSKA (reference sequence). CDR3 residues: CSAREYGRQIITYEQYF. The part of the CDR3 DNA that was read is TGCAGTGCTAGAGAATATGGTAGACAGATTATTACCTACGAG.

About this clone itself: The DNA ends 3 residues before the CDR3 does, and the rest of the CDR3 is filled in from the germline J gene. J is TRBJ2-3 and V is TRBV30, with TRBD2 matching 9 bases. V dropped 2 bases and J dropped 6; count of bases not matched to a gene: 6. The germline V gene encodes CDR1 GTSNPN and CDR2 SVGIG (reference sequence). CDR3 length: 14 residues. The CDR3 protein is CAWSKTSGLDTQYF. The part of the CDR3 DNA that was read is TGTGCCTGGAGTAAGACTAGCGGTCTTGATACG.

As concerns this clone: The read falls 3 residues short of the CDR3 end, and the missing part is taken from the germline J gene. The chain recombines TRBV7-9 with TRBJ2-7; D gene unclear. The CDR3 sequence is 14 residues long. The germline V gene has CDR1 SEHNR and CDR2 FQNEAQ (reference sequence). Trimming pared 5 bases from V and 3 bases from J, leaving 14 bases between. CDR3 DNA, as far as it was read: TGTGCCAGCAGCCCCGACAAGAGCCTCTACGAG. As protein: CASSPDKSLYE. The whole CDR3 sequence is CASSPDKSLYEQYF.

A word on this clone: The CDR3 end lies 3 residues beyond the end of the read and is filled in from the germline J gene. The rearrangement links TRBV30 to TRBJ2-7; 9 bases are a match to TRBD2. CDR3 size: 16 residues. Trimming at V came to 4 bases and at J to 2 bases, leaving 12 bases not matched to a gene. CDR1 and CDR2 (germline): GTSNPN, SVGIG (reference sequence). The CDR3 is CAWTVMGLAGTYEQYF. The part of the CDR3 DNA that was read is TGTGCCTGGACCGTAATGGGGCTAGCGGGAACCTACGAG.

Turning to this clone: The read falls 3 residues short of the CDR3 end, and the missing part is taken from the germline J gene. The chain joins TRBV19 to TRBJ2-2, with 7 nucleotides matching TRBD1. Germline V gene sequence: CDR1 LNHDA, CDR2 SQIVND (reference sequence). The CDR3 has 16 amino acids. V trimming: 6 bases; J trimming: 0 bases; junction bases outside the gene matches: 7. Partial CDR3 DNA: TGTGCCAGTAGACTTGGAGACAGGGCGAACACCGGGGAG. The encoded protein is CASRLGDRANTGE. The entire CDR3 reads CASRLGDRANTGELFF.

As for this clone: The read stops 3 residues short of the end of the CDR3; the missing end is completed from the germline J gene. V is TRBV11-3 and J is TRBJ2-3; perhaps TRBD2 as D (5 bases). V shed 2 bases and J shed 3 bases, with 6 bases lying between them. Germline-derived CDR1 and CDR2 are SGHNT and YENEEA. The CDR3 consists of 13 residues. The CDR3 loop reads CASSLPGTDTQYF. The CDR3 DNA, read in part, is TGTGCCAGCAGCTTACCGGGGACAGATACG.

With respect to this clone: The observed sequence ends 3 residues before the CDR3 terminus, with the missing tail filled in from the germline J gene. V and J are TRBV5-1 and TRBJ2-1; the match to TRBD2 covers 14 bases. Germline loops: CDR1 SGHRS, CDR2 YFSETQ. CDR3 size: 17 residues. V lost 4 bases, J lost 8 bases, and 11 bases stayed unmatched. Here the CDR3 reads CASSPKGLAGVWDEQFF. Partial CDR3 DNA: TGCGCCAGCAGCCCCAAGGGACTAGCGGGAGTTTGGGATGAG.

Here the CDR3 reads CSVLDGYTGELFF. Incomplete CDR3 DNA: TGCAGCGTTCTTGACGGGTACACCGGGGAG. The rearrangement links TRBV29-1 to TRBJ2-2; no clear D gene. The read stops 3 residues short of the end of the CDR3; the missing end is completed from the germline J gene. This CDR3 has 13 amino acids. Germline loops: CDR1 SQVTM, CDR2 ANQGSEA. The V end lost 5 bases, the J end lost 3 bases, and 10 bases lay between the germline ends.

As for this clone: Read sequence stops 3 residues before the CDR3 end, and the germline J gene provides the missing end. V and J are TRBV19 and TRBJ2-1; no clear D. The germline V gene encodes CDR1 LNHDA and CDR2 SQIVND (reference sequence). V lost 7 bases to trimming and J lost 2 bases, with 9 bases between them. This CDR3 comprises 13 residues. The CDR3 DNA, read in part, is TGTGCCAGTAACCAGGCCCCCTACAATGAG. This encodes CASNQAPYNE. The full CDR3 reads CASNQAPYNEQFF. Using reference TRBV19 and TRBJ2-1 for the parts outside the CDR3, the full variable domain is DGGITQSPKYLFRKEGQNVTLSCEQNLNHDAMYWYRQDPGQGLRLIYYSQIVNDFQKGDIAEGYSVSREKKESFPLTVTSAQKNPTAFYLCASNQAPYNEQFFGPGTRLTVL.

With respect to this clone: The CDR3 end lies 3 residues beyond the end of the read and is filled in from the germline J gene. The V and J genes are TRBV20-1 and TRBJ2-7; D is perhaps TRBD1 (6 bases). CDR3 length: 14 amino acids. The germline V gene encodes CDR1 DFQATT and CDR2 SNEGSKA (reference sequence). The V end was cut by 6 bases, the J end by 3 bases, with 18 bases between. The CDR3 loop reads CSAYPTGWDYEQYF. The CDR3 DNA, read in part, is TGCAGTGCCTATCCTACAGGGTGGGACTACGAG.

Concerning this clone: The read gets to within 3 residues of the CDR3 end, and the germline J gene fills in the rest. This chain joins TRBV30 and TRBJ2-7; possibly TRBD2 for D (7 bases). V gave up 3 bases and J gave up 3 bases, with 27 bases separating them. Germline V gene data show CDR1 as GTSNPN and CDR2 as SVGIG (reference sequence). The CDR3 has 18 residues. Partial CDR3 DNA: TGTGCCTGGAGCGATACGTCGCTGGTCGGGGGGCGATTCTACGAG. Translation: CAWSDTSLVGGRFYE. The whole CDR3 reads CAWSDTSLVGGRFYEQYF.

A note on this clone: The read falls 3 residues short of the CDR3 end, and the missing part is taken from the germline J gene. This chain uses TRBV15 with TRBJ1-1; D is unresolved. V lost 0 bases to trimming and J lost 7 bases, with 6 bases between them. Germline values: CDR1 LNHNV, CDR2 YYDKDF (reference sequence). This CDR3 is built from 12 residues. The DNA read from the CDR3 is TGTGCCACCAGCAGAGACGGTGTTGAA. Encoded protein: CATSRDGVE. In full, the CDR3 reads CATSRDGVEAFF.

The CDR3: CASSLALSGDNEQFF. The covered CDR3 bases are TGTGCCAGCAGCTTAGCCTTAAGCGGGGACAATGAG. The chain uses TRBV11-3 and TRBJ2-1; the match to TRBD2 covers 7 bases. The read ends 3 residues before the CDR3 terminus; that terminus is restored from the germline J gene. In germline, CDR1 is SGHNT, CDR2 YENEEA. The CDR3 extends over 15 amino acids. J gave up 5 bases and V 1 base, and 5 bases lay outside the gene matches.

Comments on this clone: The read gets to within 3 residues of the CDR3 end, and the germline J gene fills in the rest. The chain is built from TRBV7-8 and TRBJ2-3, with D perhaps TRBD2 (5 bases). CDR3 length: 15 residues. The germline V gene encodes CDR1 SGHVS and CDR2 FQNEAQ. Trimming took 5 bases from V and 0 from J, leaving 12 bases between them. Partial CDR3 DNA: TGTGCCAGCAGCCTGGTGGGCGGGAGCACAGATACG. Its translation: CASSLVGGSTDT. The full-length CDR3 reads as CASSLVGGSTDTQYF.

About this clone: Sequencing ends 3 residues short of the CDR3 end; the germline J gene provides the rest. The chain employs TRBV7-3 and TRBJ1-2, with D possibly being TRBD1 (5 bases). The CDR3 length is 15 residues. Germline V gene sequence: CDR1 SGHTA, CDR2 FQGTGA. With 5 bases removed from V and 1 base from J, the gap between germline ends came to 14 bases. The covered CDR3 bases are TGTGCCAGCAGCCCCGGTTTGGGGGGTAACTATGGC. It codes for CASSPGLGGNYG. The CDR3 as a whole reads CASSPGLGGNYGYTF.

For this clone: Read coverage stops 3 residues before the CDR3 terminus; the germline J gene supplies the remainder. V gene TRBV11-2 combines with J gene TRBJ2-7; TRBD2 is a possible D gene (6 bases). The V gene lost 3 bases and the J gene lost 2 bases, with 8 bases spanning the gap. CDR1 is SGHAT, CDR2 FQNNGV, per germline. The CDR3 loop spans 13 amino acids. Partial CDR3 DNA: TGTGCCAGCAGCTTGGGGGGACCCTACGAG. The encoded protein is CASSLGGPYE. The entire CDR3 sequence reads CASSLGGPYEQYF.

Concerning this clone itself: The read finishes 3 residues shy of the CDR3 end, and the germline J gene is used to complete it. The chain carries TRBV19 and TRBJ2-7; D is unclear. V lost 1 base and J 2 bases, leaving 12 bases between the germline ends. Germline V gene lookup returns CDR1 LNHDA and CDR2 SQIVND (reference sequence). This CDR3 spans 15 amino acids. CDR3 loop: CASSIVGRQTYEQYF. The CDR3 DNA, read in part, is TGTGCCAGTAGTATAGTAGGCAGGCAGACCTACGAG.